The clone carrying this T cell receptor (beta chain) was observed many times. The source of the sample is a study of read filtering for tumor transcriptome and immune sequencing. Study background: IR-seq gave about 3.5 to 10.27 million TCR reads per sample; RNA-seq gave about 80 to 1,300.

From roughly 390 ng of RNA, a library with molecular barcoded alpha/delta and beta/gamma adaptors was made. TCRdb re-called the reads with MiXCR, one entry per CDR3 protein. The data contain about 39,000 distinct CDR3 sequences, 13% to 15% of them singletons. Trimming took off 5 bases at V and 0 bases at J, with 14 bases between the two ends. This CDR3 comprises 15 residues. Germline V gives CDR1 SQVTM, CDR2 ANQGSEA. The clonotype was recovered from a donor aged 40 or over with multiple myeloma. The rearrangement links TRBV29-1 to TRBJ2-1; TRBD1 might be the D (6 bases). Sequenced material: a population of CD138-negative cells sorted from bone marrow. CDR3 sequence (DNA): TGCAGCGTTACCGGGACACCGAACTCCTACAATGAGCAGTTCTTC. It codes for CSVTGTPNSYNEQFF.